Shown below are 27 T cell receptor beta chains from a single sample sequenced in a study of technical replicates of blood from four donors (dated by TCRdb to 2015 to 2018). The receptor library was made with the immunoSEQ multiplex PCR assay. Not all clones reach the TCRdb copy of this immuneACCESS table, which keeps in-frame sequences only. Checked studies attribute under half of the gap to unresolved V genes and leave the rest unexplained. The sample records some 70,000 clones, 88% of which are singletons. Roughly 4.2% of the sample is in the top ten clones. Sequencing used PBMCs. Source of these receptors: a human donor in good health. Some clones in this sample may be carry-over from other donors' samples.

V usage is TRBV15 and J usage is TRBJ2-7; TRBD1 aligns across 8 bases. V was clipped by 5 bases and J by 6 bases; unmatched bases: 6. CDR1 is LNHNV, CDR2 YYDKDF, per germline (reference sequence). This CDR3 is 13 amino acids long. The DNA for the CDR3 is TGTGCCACCAGCGCGGACAGGGCCGGCGAGCAGTACTTC. Its protein is CATSADRAGEQYF.

The chain combines TRBV5-4 with TRBJ2-7; D possibly corresponds to TRBD2 (5 bases). Trimming stripped 4 bases from V and 2 bases from J, with 16 bases between. This CDR3 is 15 amino acids long. The germline V gene has CDR1 SGHNT and CDR2 YYREEE (reference sequence). CDR3 residues: CASSPGTATAYEQYF. The CDR3 nucleotides read TGTGCCAGCAGCCCGGGAACGGCAACCGCCTACGAGCAGTACTTC.

The chain is built from TRBV6-5 and TRBJ1-5; D is possibly TRBD1 (5 bases). This CDR3 is 14 amino acids long. V was trimmed by 4 bases and J by 6 bases, leaving 13 bases between them. CDR1 is MNHEY and CDR2 is SVGAGI in the germline V gene. CDR3: CASSSRGEGQPQHF. DNA of the CDR3: TGTGCCAGCAGTTCCCGGGGGGAGGGTCAGCCCCAGCATTTT.

The chain combines TRBV19 with TRBJ2-7, with D maybe TRBD2 (6 bases). Trimming removed 7 bases at V and 3 bases at J, with 13 bases between. This CDR3 has 13 residues. Per germline, CDR1 LNHDA and CDR2 SQIVND (reference sequence). CDR3 residues: CASKVRESYEQYF. CDR3 sequence (DNA): TGTGCCAGTAAAGTCCGGGAGAGCTACGAGCAGTACTTC. Supplemented by reference TRBV19 and TRBJ2-7, the full variable domain reads DGGITQSPKYLFRKEGQNVTLSCEQNLNHDAMYWYRQDPGQGLRLIYYSQIVNDFQKGDIAEGYSVSREKKESFPLTVTSAQKNPTAFYLCASKVRESYEQYFGPGTRLTVT.

The J gene is TRBJ2-7, the V gene TRBV2; D might be TRBD2 (5 bases). CDR3 size: 19 residues. The germline CDR1 and CDR2 sequences are SNHLY and FYNNEI. Trimming removed 5 bases from V and 3 bases from J, with 29 bases in between. Written as DNA, the CDR3 is TGTGCCAGCAGTCGAACCGGGTCGCCGGCAGGACTGTCATTCTACGAGCAGTACTTC. This codes for CASSRTGSPAGLSFYEQYF.

This clone showed up just a few times. V is TRBV6-1 and J is TRBJ2-7; D may be TRBD1 (6 bases). This CDR3 has 15 residues. CDR1 and CDR2 (germline): MNHNS, SASEGT. V was cut by 1 base and J by 2 bases, with 12 bases left in between. CDR3 DNA: TGTGCCAGCAGTGAAGAAGGTGCAGGGGCCTACGAGCAGTACTTC. It codes for CASSEEGAGAYEQYF.

This clone was detected once. The chain carries TRBV15 and TRBJ1-5, with 8 bases matching TRBD1. Per germline, CDR1 LNHNV and CDR2 YYDKDF (reference sequence). This CDR3 comprises 15 residues. The ends lost 3 bases at V and 1 base at J; junction bases unmatched: 2. CDR3 DNA sequence: TGTGCCACCAGCAGGACAGGGGTGAGCAATCAGCCCCAGCATTTT. It yields the protein CATSRTGVSNQPQHF.

The V call is TRBV5-1, the J call TRBJ2-2; 10 nucleotides match TRBD2. V lost 4 bases, J lost 4 bases, and 13 bases stayed unmatched. The CDR3 has 18 residues. The germline V gene has CDR1 SGHRS and CDR2 YFSETQ. The CDR3 loop reads CASSQTYRPSGSTGELFF. CDR3 bases: TGCGCCAGCAGCCAGACGTACCGGCCTAGCGGGAGCACCGGGGAGCTGTTTTTT.

V is TRBV28 and J is TRBJ1-2; 7 bases fit TRBD1. The CDR3 spans 15 residues. Germline V gives CDR1 MDHEN, CDR2 SYDVKM. The ends lost 6 bases at V and 5 bases at J; junction bases unmatched: 12. CDR3 nucleotide sequence: TGTGCCAGCAGCGATGGAGGGGGCCGGTTGTATGGCTACACCTTC. Its translation is CASSDGGGRLYGYTF.

This chain links TRBV28 with TRBJ2-7; TRBD2 matches 14 bases. V gave up 4 bases and J gave up 4 bases; unmatched junction bases: 3. Germline V gene sequence: CDR1 MDHEN, CDR2 SYDVKM. The CDR3 is made up of 15 amino acids. CDR3 loop: CASSSGTSGSYEQYF. The CDR3 DNA reads TGTGCCAGCAGTTCCGGGACTAGCGGGAGTTACGAGCAGTACTTC.

This chain connects TRBV4-1 to TRBJ2-3; D may be TRBD1 (6 bases). The CDR3 length is 16 residues. Germline V gene lookup returns CDR1 MGHRA and CDR2 YSYEKL. V gave up 0 bases and J gave up 4 bases, with 14 bases separating them. Here the CDR3 reads CASSQEKRDTPDTQYF. Written as DNA, the CDR3 is TGCGCCAGCAGCCAAGAAAAACGGGACACCCCAGATACGCAGTATTTT.

The chain uses TRBV6-1 and TRBJ1-1, with a tentative D call TRBD1 (5 bases). This CDR3 spans 15 amino acids. Germline values: CDR1 MNHNS, CDR2 SASEGT. V was pared by 1 base and J by 1 base, with 10 bases between. The CDR3 is CASSEGVGANTEAFF. The CDR3 DNA sequence: TGTGCCAGCAGTGAAGGCGTAGGGGCGAACACTGAAGCTTTCTTT.

The chain uses TRBV25-1 and TRBJ2-1; TRBD2 might be the D (7 bases). This CDR3 is built from 15 residues. Germline CDR1 reads MGHDK; CDR2 reads SYGVNS. V was pared by 2 bases and J by 9 bases, with 17 bases between. The CDR3 DNA is TGTGCCAGCAGTGAAGCGGGGGCGCTAACTCGTGAGCAGTTCTTC. It codes for CASSEAGALTREQFF.

This clone came up once. The chain recombines TRBV27 with TRBJ2-2; TRBD2 aligns across 7 bases. The germline CDR1 and CDR2 sequences are MNHEY and SMNVEV (reference sequence). V gave up 3 bases and J gave up 3 bases; unmatched junction bases: 1. The CDR3 is 14 residues long. The CDR3 DNA follows: TGTGCCAGCAGTTTGCGGGGGTACACCGGGGAGCTGTTTTTT. Amino acids: CASSLRGYTGELFF.

This rearrangement joins TRBV10-3 to TRBJ2-7, with 7 bases fitting TRBD2. CDR1 is ENHRY, CDR2 SYGVKD, per germline. The trim removed 10 bases at V and 9 bases at J, leaving 9 bases unmatched. This CDR3 region has 11 residues. This CDR3 reads CATSAGRVQYF. CDR3 coding DNA: TGTGCCACGTCAGCGGGGCGGGTGCAGTACTTC.

The chain couples TRBV6-4 to TRBJ2-3; 7 nucleotides match TRBD2. V trimming: 2 bases; J trimming: 3 bases; junction bases outside the gene matches: 5. The CDR3 spans 15 residues. Germline V gene data show CDR1 as MRHNA and CDR2 as SNTAGT. The CDR3 spells CASSDVVAGTDTQYF. In DNA form, the CDR3 reads TGTGCCAGCAGTGACGTGGTAGCGGGTACAGATACGCAGTATTTT.

The J gene is TRBJ1-3, the V gene TRBV5-8, with 9 bases fitting TRBD1. The trim removed 1 base at V and 2 bases at J, leaving 4 bases unmatched. This CDR3 has 16 residues. Germline V gene data show CDR1 as SGHTS and CDR2 as YDEGEE. The CDR3 loop is CASSLWGTGTGNTIYF. DNA of the CDR3: TGTGCCAGCAGCTTGTGGGGGACAGGGACTGGAAACACCATATATTTT.

J is TRBJ2-1 and V is TRBV5-1; maybe TRBD2 (6 bases). V dropped 3 bases and J dropped 7 bases, with 14 bases sitting between them. Germline-derived CDR1 and CDR2 are SGHRS and YFSETQ. This CDR3 has 14 residues. CDR3 residues: CASSWGEGGNEQFF. The CDR3 region has the DNA TGCGCCAGCAGCTGGGGGGAAGGAGGGAATGAGCAGTTCTTC.

V usage is TRBV11-1 and J usage is TRBJ2-7; 7 bases fit TRBD2. Germline loops: CDR1 SGHAT, CDR2 FQDESV (reference sequence). The CDR3 runs 14 residues. Trimming took 0 bases from V and 2 from J; bases not matched to a gene: 1. CDR3 bases: TGTGCCAGCAGCTTAGCGGGAGGGCCCTACGAGCAGTACTTC. Amino acid sequence: CASSLAGGPYEQYF.

The rearrangement links TRBV10-2 to TRBJ2-3, with D maybe TRBD1 (5 bases). The germline V gene encodes CDR1 WSHSY and CDR2 SAAADI. The V end was cut by 2 bases, the J end by 3 bases, with 15 bases between. The CDR3 runs 16 residues. The CDR3 reads CASSERGVAETDTQYF. CDR3 nucleotide sequence: TGCGCCAGCAGTGAGAGGGGCGTGGCGGAGACAGATACGCAGTATTTT.

The CDR3 bases are TGTGCCATCAATAACAGGGCTGCCGGGGAGCTGTTTTTT. It translates to CAINNRAAGELFF. This chain links TRBV10-3 with TRBJ2-2; perhaps TRBD1 as D (6 bases). This CDR3 contains 13 residues. CDR1 is ENHRY, CDR2 SYGVKD, per germline. Trimming stripped 7 bases from V and 6 bases from J, with 12 bases between.

The chain joins TRBV29-1 to TRBJ2-1, with 10 bases lining up with TRBD2. The CDR3 sequence is 14 residues long. CDR1 SQVTM and CDR2 ANQGSEA come from the germline V gene. V shed 7 bases and J 2 bases; nucleotides not matched to a gene: 5. DNA of the CDR3: TGCAGCGCGAGAACTAGCGGGGCCTACAATGAGCAGTTCTTC. Translated: CSARTSGAYNEQFF.

This chain connects TRBV7-3 to TRBJ2-5; 8 nucleotides agree with TRBD2. V shed 3 bases, J shed 5 bases, and the junction held 8 bases outside the gene matches. The CDR3 is 15 residues long. Germline V lookup: CDR1 SGHTA, CDR2 FQGTGA. CDR3: CASSFAGLAKETQYF. CDR3 DNA sequence: TGTGCCAGCAGCTTCGCCGGACTAGCTAAGGAGACCCAGTACTTC.

Only one count was recorded for this clone. The chain employs TRBV10-3 and TRBJ1-1; a weak D match, TRBD1 (6 bases). V was clipped by 4 bases and J by 4 bases, with 13 bases between them. Per the germline V gene, CDR1 is ENHRY and CDR2 is SYGVKD. This CDR3 region has 14 residues. CDR3 sequence: CAISGGGRATEAFF. CDR3 sequence (DNA): TGTGCCATCAGTGGGGGGGGCAGGGCCACTGAAGCTTTCTTT.

The rearrangement joins TRBV4-1 to TRBJ1-1; 9 bases align to TRBD1. Germline V gene lookup returns CDR1 MGHRA and CDR2 YSYEKL. Unmatched junction bases numbered 7, after V lost 4 bases and J lost 4 bases. The CDR3 is 15 residues long. CDR3 in amino acids: CASSRDRAGGTEAFF. The CDR3 DNA reads as TGCGCCAGCAGCCGGGACAGGGCTGGAGGCACTGAAGCTTTCTTT.

The genes are TRBV7-9 and TRBJ2-2; D is possibly TRBD1 (7 bases). Germline CDR1 SEHNR, CDR2 FQNEAQ (reference sequence). This CDR3 comprises 15 residues. The V gene lost 5 bases and the J gene lost 6 bases, with 16 bases spanning the gap. This CDR3 is CASSERQGLPGELFF. In DNA, the CDR3 is TGTGCCAGCAGCGAGCGACAGGGACTTCCCGGGGAGCTGTTTTTT.

This chain links TRBV20-1 with TRBJ1-2; D perhaps matches TRBD1 (6 bases). Between the trimmed V and J ends, which lost 5 bases and 8 bases, there was a span of 12 bases. Germline CDR1 reads DFQATT; CDR2 reads SNEGSKA (reference sequence). The CDR3 is made up of 11 amino acids. The CDR3 region has the DNA TGCAGTGCTGAACAGGGTGGCGGCTACACCTTC. Amino acid sequence: CSAEQGGGYTF.